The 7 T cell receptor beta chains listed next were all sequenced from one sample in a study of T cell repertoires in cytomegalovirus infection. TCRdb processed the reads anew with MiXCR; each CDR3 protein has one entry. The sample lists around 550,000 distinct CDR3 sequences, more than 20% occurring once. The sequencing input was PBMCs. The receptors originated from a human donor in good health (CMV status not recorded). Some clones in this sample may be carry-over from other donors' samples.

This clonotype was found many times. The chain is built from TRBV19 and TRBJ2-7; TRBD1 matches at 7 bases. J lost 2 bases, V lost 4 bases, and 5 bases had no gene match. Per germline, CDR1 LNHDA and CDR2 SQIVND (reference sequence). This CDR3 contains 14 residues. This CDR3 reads CASSSGGQAYEQYF. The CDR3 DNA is TGTGCCAGTAGTAGCGGAGGACAGGCCTACGAGCAGTACTTC.

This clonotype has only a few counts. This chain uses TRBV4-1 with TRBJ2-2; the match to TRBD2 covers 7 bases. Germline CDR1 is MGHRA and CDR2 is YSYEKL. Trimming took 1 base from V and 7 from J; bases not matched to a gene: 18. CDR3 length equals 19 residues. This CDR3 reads CASSQVRSGLAVVGGELFF. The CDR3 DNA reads TGCGCCAGCAGCCAAGTTCGGTCCGGGCTAGCGGTGGTGGGCGGGGAGCTGTTTTTT.

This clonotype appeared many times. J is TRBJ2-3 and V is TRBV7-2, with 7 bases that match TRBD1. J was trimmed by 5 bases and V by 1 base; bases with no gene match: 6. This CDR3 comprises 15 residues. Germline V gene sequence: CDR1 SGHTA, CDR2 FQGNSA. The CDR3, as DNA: TGTGCCAGCAGCTTAGACAGGGGAGCAGGAGATACGCAGTATTTT. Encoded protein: CASSLDRGAGDTQYF.

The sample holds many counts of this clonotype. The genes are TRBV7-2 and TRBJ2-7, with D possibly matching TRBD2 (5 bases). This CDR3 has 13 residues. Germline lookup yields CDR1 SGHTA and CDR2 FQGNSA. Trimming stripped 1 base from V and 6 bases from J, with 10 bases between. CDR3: CASSLESGIEQYV. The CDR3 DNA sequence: TGTGCCAGCAGCTTAGAATCCGGGATCGAGCAGTACGTC.

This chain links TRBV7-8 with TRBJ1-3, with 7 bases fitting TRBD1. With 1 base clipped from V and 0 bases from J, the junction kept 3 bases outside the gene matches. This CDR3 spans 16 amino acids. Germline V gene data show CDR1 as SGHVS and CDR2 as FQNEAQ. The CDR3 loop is CASSLDRGISGNTIYF. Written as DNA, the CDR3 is TGTGCCAGCAGCTTAGACAGGGGAATCTCTGGAAACACCATATATTTT.

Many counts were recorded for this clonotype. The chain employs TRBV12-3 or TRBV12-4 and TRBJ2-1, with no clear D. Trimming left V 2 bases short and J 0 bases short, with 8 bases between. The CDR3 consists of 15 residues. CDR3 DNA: TGTGCCAGCAGTTTAAACGCCTTCTCCTACAATGAGCAGTTCTTC. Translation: CASSLNAFSYNEQFF.

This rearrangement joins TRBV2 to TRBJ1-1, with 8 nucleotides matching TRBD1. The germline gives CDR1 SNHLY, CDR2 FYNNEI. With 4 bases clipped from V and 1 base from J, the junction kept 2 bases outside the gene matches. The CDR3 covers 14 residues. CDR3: CASSAGGSNTEAFF. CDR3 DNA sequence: TGTGCCAGCAGTGCAGGGGGCTCGAACACTGAAGCTTTCTTT. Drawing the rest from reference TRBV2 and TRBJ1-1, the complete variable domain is EPEVTQTPSHQVTQMGQEVILRCVPISNHLYFYWYRQILGQKVEFLVSFYNNEISEKSEIFDDQFSVERPDGSNFTLKIRSTKLEDSAMYFCASSAGGSNTEAFFGQGTRLTVV.